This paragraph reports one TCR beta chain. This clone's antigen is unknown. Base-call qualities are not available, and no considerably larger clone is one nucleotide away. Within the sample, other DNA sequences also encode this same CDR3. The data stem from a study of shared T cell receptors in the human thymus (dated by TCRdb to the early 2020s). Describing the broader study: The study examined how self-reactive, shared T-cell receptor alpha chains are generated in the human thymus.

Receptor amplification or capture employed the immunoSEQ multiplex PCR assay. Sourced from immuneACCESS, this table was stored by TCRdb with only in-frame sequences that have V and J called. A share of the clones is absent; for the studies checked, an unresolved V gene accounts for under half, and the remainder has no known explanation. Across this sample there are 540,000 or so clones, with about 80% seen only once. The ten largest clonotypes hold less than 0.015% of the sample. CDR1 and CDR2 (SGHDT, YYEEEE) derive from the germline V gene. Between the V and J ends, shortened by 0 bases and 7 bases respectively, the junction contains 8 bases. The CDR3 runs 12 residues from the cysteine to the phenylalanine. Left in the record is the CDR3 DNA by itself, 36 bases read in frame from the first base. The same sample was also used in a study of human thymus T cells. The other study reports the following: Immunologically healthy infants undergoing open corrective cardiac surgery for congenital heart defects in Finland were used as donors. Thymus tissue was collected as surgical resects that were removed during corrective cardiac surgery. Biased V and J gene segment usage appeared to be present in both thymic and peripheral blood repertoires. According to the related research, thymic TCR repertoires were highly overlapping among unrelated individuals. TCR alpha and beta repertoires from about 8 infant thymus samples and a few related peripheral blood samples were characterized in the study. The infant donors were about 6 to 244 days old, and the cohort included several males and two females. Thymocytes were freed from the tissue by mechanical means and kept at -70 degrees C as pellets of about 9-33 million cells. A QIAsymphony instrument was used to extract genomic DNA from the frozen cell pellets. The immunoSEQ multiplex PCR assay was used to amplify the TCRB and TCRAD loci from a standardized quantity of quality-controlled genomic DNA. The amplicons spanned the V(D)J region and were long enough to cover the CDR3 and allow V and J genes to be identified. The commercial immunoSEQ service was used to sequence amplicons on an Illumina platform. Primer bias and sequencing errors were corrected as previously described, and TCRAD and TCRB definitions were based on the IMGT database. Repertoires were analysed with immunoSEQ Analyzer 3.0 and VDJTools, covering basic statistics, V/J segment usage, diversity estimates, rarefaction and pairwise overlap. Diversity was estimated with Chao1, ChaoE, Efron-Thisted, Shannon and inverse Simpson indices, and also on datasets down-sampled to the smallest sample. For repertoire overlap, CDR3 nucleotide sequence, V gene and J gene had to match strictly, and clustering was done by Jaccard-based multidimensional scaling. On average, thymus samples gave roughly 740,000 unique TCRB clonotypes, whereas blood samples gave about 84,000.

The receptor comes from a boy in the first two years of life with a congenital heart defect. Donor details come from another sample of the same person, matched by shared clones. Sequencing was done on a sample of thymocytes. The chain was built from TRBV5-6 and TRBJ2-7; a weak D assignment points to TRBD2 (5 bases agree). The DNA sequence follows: TGTGCCAGCAGCTTGGGAGGGCGTGAGCAGTACTTC. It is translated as CASSLGGREQYF.